The clone carrying this T cell receptor (beta chain) appeared a single time. What it binds is unknown. PCR used 60 Vbeta primers and 13 Jbeta primers. Generated by immunoSEQ multiplex PCR, the TCRdb table keeps only in-frame clones and is missing some. This sample yields some 170,000 clones, of which around 80% are seen a single time; approximately 4.8% belongs to the top ten. These data are taken from a study of cytomegalovirus exposure and HLA in healthy donors. The CDR3 spans 12 residues. With 8 bases removed from V and 6 bases from J, the gap between germline ends came to 13 bases. Germline values: CDR1 MNHEY, CDR2 SVGAGI. Whole-study results and caveats: With high specificity and sensitivity, the classifier reportedly diagnosed cytomegalovirus status. Most observed TCR sequences were rare, whereas some public TCRs were detected in many donors.

This TCR was sampled from a man younger than 40 in good health and CMV-seronegative. V is TRBV6-5 and J is TRBJ1-1; D perhaps matches TRBD1 (5 bases). Sequencing was performed on PBMCs. CDR3 sequence: CASGREGPEAFF. CDR3 bases: TGTGCCAGCGGAAGGGAGGGGCCTGAAGCTTTCTTT.